This T cell receptor (beta chain) is from a study of cytomegalovirus exposure and HLA in healthy donors. The overall study: Some 91 million unique TCRs from HLA-typed donors were held in an early release of data.

The PCR made use of 60 Vbeta and 13 Jbeta primers. TCRdb's table, derived via immunoSEQ multiplex PCR, lists solely in-frame clones and lacks some. The sample shows roughly 160,000 clones, over 60% of them seen only once. This CDR3 region has 14 residues. The germline gives CDR1 SGHTA, CDR2 FQGTGA. V was pared by 5 bases and J by 2 bases, with 5 bases of the junction left unmatched. The study, taken as a whole, reports: In a later analysis, most CMV-associated TCR beta chains appeared HLA-restricted. In an earlier analysis, most TCR beta V segments were productive about 87% or about 30% of the time.

Of note for this clone: Antigen unknown.

The receptor was derived from a woman under 40 in good health and CMV-seronegative. The chain carries TRBV7-3 and TRBJ2-7; 8 bases map to TRBD1. Input material: PBMCs. For the CDR3, the DNA is TGTGCCAGCAGCGCCGGGACAGGAGCCTACGAGCAGTACTTC. Its protein product is CASSAGTGAYEQYF.